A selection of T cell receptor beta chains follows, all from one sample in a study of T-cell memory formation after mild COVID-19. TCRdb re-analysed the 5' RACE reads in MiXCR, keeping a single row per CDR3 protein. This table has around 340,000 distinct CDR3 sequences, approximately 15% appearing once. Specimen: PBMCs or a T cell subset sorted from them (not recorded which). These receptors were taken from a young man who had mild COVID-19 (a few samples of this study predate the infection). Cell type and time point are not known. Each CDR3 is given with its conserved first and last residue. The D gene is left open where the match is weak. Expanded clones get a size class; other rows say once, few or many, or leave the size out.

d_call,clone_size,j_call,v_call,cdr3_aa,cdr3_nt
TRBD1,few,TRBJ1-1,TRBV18,CASSGGGLGTEAFF,TGTGCCAGCTCAGGAGGGGGCTTGGGCACTGAAGCTTTCTTT
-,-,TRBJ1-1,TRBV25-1,CASAKGGNEAFF,TGTGCCAGCGCGAAGGGGGGAAATGAAGCTTTCTTT
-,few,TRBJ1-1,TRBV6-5,CASSSHGAVNTEAFF,TGTGCCAGCAGTAGCCATGGGGCGGTGAACACTGAAGCTTTCTTT
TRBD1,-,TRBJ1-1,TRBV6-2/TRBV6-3,CASSYQGAAEAFF,TGTGCCAGCAGTTACCAGGGGGCCGCTGAAGCTTTCTTT
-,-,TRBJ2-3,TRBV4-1,CASKGPHTQYF,TGCGCCAGCAAAGGGCCTCATACGCAGTATTTT
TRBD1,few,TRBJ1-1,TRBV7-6,CASSLEAQGKNTEAFF,TGTGCCAGCAGCTTAGAGGCACAGGGGAAGAACACTGAAGCTTTCTTT
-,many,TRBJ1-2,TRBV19,CASTPDEYYGYTF,TGTGCCAGTACCCCAGACGAATACTATGGCTACACCTTC
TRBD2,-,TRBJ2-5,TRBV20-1,CSAPRGGETQYF,TGCAGTGCTCCACGGGGGGGAGAGACCCAGTACTTC
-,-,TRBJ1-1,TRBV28,CASSSLDTEAFF,TGTGCCAGCAGCTCACTCGACACTGAAGCTTTCTTT
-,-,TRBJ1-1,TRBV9,CASSDGFGGENTEAFF,TGTGCCAGCAGCGACGGGTTTGGGGGGGAGAACACTGAAGCTTTCTTT
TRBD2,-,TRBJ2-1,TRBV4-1,CASSSSPSGGISNEQFF,TGCGCCAGCAGCTCCTCCCCCAGCGGGGGTATTTCGAATGAGCAGTTCTTC
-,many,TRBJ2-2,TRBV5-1,CASSLYRGTTGELFF,TGCGCCAGCAGCTTGTATCGGGGGACGACCGGGGAGCTGTTTTTT
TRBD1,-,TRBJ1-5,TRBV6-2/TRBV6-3,CASSSDREVQPQHF,TGTGCCAGCAGTTCTGACAGGGAGGTTCAGCCCCAGCATTTT
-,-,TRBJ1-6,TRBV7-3,CASSLVQGSPLHF,TGTGCCAGCAGCTTAGTACAGGGATCACCCCTCCACTTT
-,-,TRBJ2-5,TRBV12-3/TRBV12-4,CASSFSGADQETQYF,TGTGCCAGCAGTTTTAGTGGGGCCGACCAAGAGACCCAGTACTTC
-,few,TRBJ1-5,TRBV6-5,CASSYSAQAGQPQHF,TGTGCCAGCAGTTACTCGGCGCAGGCAGGACAGCCCCAGCATTTT
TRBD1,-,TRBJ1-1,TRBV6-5,CASSWRTGGHTEAFF,TGTGCCAGCAGCTGGCGAACAGGGGGGCACACTGAAGCTTTCTTT
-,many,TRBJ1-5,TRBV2,CASSDIGGDQPQHF,TGTGCCAGCAGTGACATAGGAGGAGATCAGCCCCAGCATTTT
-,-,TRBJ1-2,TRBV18,CASSPLHILYGYTF,TGTGCCAGCTCACCCTTACATATCCTCTATGGCTACACCTTC
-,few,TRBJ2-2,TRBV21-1,CASSQLLSGSGELFF,TGTGCCAGCAGTCAACTCTTGTCAGGGTCCGGGGAGCTGTTTTTT
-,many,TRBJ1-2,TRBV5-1,CASSLRDGRNGYTF,TGCGCCAGCAGCTTGCGGGACGGGAGGAATGGCTACACCTTC
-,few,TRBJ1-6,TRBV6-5,CASSRGGTSNSPLHF,TGTGCCAGCAGCCGCGGAGGGACGAGTAATTCACCCCTCCACTTT
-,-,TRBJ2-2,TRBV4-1,CASSQRAGMNTGELFF,TGCGCCAGCAGCCAACGGGCAGGAATGAACACCGGGGAGCTGTTTTTT
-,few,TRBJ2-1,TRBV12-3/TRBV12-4,CASSLGPGTFF,TGTGCCAGCAGTTTAGGACCGGGGACGTTCTTC
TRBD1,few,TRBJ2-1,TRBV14,CASSQIPQGAEQFF,TGTGCCAGCAGCCAGATTCCCCAGGGGGCTGAGCAGTTCTTC
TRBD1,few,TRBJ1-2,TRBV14,CASSQAAYRGLFLNYGYTF,TGTGCCAGCAGCCAAGCAGCCTACAGGGGGCTATTTCTTAACTATGGCTACACCTTC
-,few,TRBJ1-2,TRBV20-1,CSARARDRRRYTF,TGCAGTGCCCGAGCCCGGGACCGCCGTCGCTACACCTTC